This entry features one TCR beta chain sequence. Which antigen it targets is not known. No base quality information exists; no much larger clone differs at one position. This specimen comes from a study of CD4 T cells in relation to SARS-CoV-2 and coronaviruses (dated by TCRdb to the early 2020s). As for the study more broadly: The ViraFEST assay cultured PBMCs with antigen for nine to ten days, then sequenced TCR beta CDR3s to find antigen-specific clonal expansions. The negative reference condition was either a culture with an HIV-1 Nef peptide pool or a culture with no peptide. Patient-derived lymphoblastoid cell lines were used to map the HLA restriction of shared crossreactive spike epitopes. At the level of individual TCR clonotypes, the study measured memory CD4+ T cell crossreactivity between SARS-CoV-2 spike protein and common cold coronavirus spike proteins. The Adaptive Biotechnologies TCR-sequencing kit was used for samples from three pre-COVID donors and for the naive versus memory experiments, whereas the other data were Illumina-based. For other donors in the study, expansion assays were sequenced with a different, Illumina-based TCR-beta assay.

CD4+ T cells from unexposed donors were collected before the COVID-19 pandemic (2011-2018). After roughly 11 days of culture, CD4+ T cells were isolated with the EasySep CD4+ T cell isolation kit. Unexposed donor CD4+ T cells were tested for reactivity to SARS-CoV-2 S and N and four common cold coronavirus spike pools, as cell number allowed. PBMCs were cultured at fewer than 2.5 million per well in IMDM supplemented with around 5.3% human AB serum and 9 to 10 IU/ml IL-2. Half of the culture medium was replaced with fresh IL-2-containing medium on days 3 and 7. Each peptide culture condition was generally run in triplicate replicate wells. The leukapheresis product for the unexposed donors was obtained through commercial purchase. Ficoll-Paque PLUS gradient centrifugation was used to isolate PBMCs from either whole blood or leukapheresis product. PBMCs were either cryopreserved at -140°C or used fresh in the expansion assay. The QIAamp Micro DNA Kit was used to extract genomic DNA from the CD4+ T cells.

The investigation overall reported the following: Significantly weaker SARS-CoV-2-driven expansion was shown by crossreactive clones than by monoreactive clones, consistent with antigenic imprinting. Small numbers of patients and of tested TCRs were a limitation of the study. Because no donor provided both pre-pandemic and post-infection samples, tracing the source of pre-existing responses was limited. Since the crossreactivity analysis centred on spike protein, crossreactivity against other viral proteins was not assessed. In roughly 60% of donors, memory CD4+ clonotypes turned up that crossrecognized SARS-CoV-2 and at least one common cold coronavirus spike.

Library generation was performed with the immunoSEQ multiplex PCR assay. The source study handled its data this way. Preprocessing removed nonproductive sequences and CDR3s not starting with C, not ending with F or W, or shorter than 7 amino acids. Antigen-specific clonotypes were called with the MANAFEST web app on the basis of expansion relative to the reference and to other culture wells. A clone counted as positive if significantly expanded in 2 of 3 replicate wells versus the reference culture at FDR below 0.05. A further requirement for positive clones was significant expansion compared with all other tandem wells, along with an odds ratio above 5. Pairwise Levenshtein distance, computed with the stringdist R package after three terminal residues were trimmed from each end, was used as the measure of CDR3 homology. The table comes from immuneACCESS by way of TCRdb, which keeps in-frame sequences with V and J called. Part of the clones is missing from these tables; in studies checked, under half for an unresolved V gene and the rest for unknown reasons. D and trimming were read from the DNA, whereas the V and J calls and clone size are those reported in that table. For this sample the table gives approximately 20,000 clones, of which less than 70% were detected only once. The biggest ten clones account for more than 9.5% of the sample.

This clonotype originated in a human donor in good health. The sample comprised CD4+ T cells from PBMCs, cultured in vitro.

The DNA is as follows: TGTGCCAGTAGTACCCTCCGGGACAGGGGGGCAGATACGCAGTATTTT. It is translated as CASSTLRDRGADTQYF. The chain joins TRBV19 to TRBJ2-3, and 11 junctional nucleotides match TRBD1. The CDR1 and CDR2 encoded by the germline V gene (reference sequence) are LNHDA and SQIVND. Compared with germline, V lacks 4 bases and J lacks 4 bases; bases without a gene match: 7. The CDR3 runs 16 residues from the cysteine to the phenylalanine. Of the read, only the CDR3 DNA is kept; its 48 bases are in frame from base 1.